The clone carrying this T cell receptor beta chain ranks as medium-sized in terms of frequency. The data stem from a study of T cell clusters in autoimmune cytopenias. Germline-derived CDR1 and CDR2 are SGHDT and YYEEEE. This CDR3 comprises 15 residues. Some 38,000 genome equivalents of blood DNA were amplified for TRB. TRB rearrangements were amplified by touch-down multiplex PCR with mixed TRB-A/B primers. Reprocessing the multiplex PCR reads, TCRdb reports a single entry for every CDR3 protein and omits DNA. This repertoire includes under 9,500 distinct CDR3 sequences. The chain uses TRBV5-6 and TRBJ2-2; absent DNA, TCRdb's TRBD2 call cannot be checked. Input material: peripheral blood. This clonotype was sampled from a human donor with an autoimmune cytopenia or autoimmune hepatitis (not recorded which). The CDR3 loop reads CASSFGLTNTGELFF.